This is a list of T cell receptor beta chains from one sample in a study of T cells of healthy individuals. TCRdb reanalysed the 5' RACE reads using MiXCR and keeps one entry per CDR3 protein. The sample lists some 82,000 distinct CDR3 sequences; about 5% were seen once. Source of these receptors: a female donor in good health. Both conserved end residues are part of each CDR3. The order of the fields is J gene, clone size, V gene, D gene, CDR3 protein, CDR3 DNA. A D gene is named only where the DNA matches it firmly. Clone size is shown for a subset of rows, as once, few, many or a class of expanded clone.

>TRBJ1-2|-|TRBV12-3/TRBV12-4|TRBD1
CASSLFPSGTGLGYTF
TGTGCCAGCAGTTTATTCCCCTCCGGGACAGGGTTAGGCTACACCTTC
>TRBJ2-7|many|TRBV28|TRBD2
CASNLSGGSLDEQYF
TGTGCCAGCAACCTATCCGGCGGGAGCCTTGACGAGCAGTACTTC
>TRBJ2-1|many|TRBV12-3/TRBV12-4|-
CASSLGLYNEQFF
TGTGCCAGCAGTCTCGGACTGTACAATGAGCAGTTCTTC
>TRBJ2-2|many|TRBV6-2/TRBV6-3|TRBD1
CASSYHGQGAGELFF
TGTGCCAGCAGTTACCACGGACAGGGGGCAGGGGAGCTGTTTTTT
>TRBJ2-7|few|TRBV7-9|TRBD2
CASSSGTSGRPSYEQYF
TGTGCCAGCAGCTCCGGGACTAGCGGGAGACCGTCCTACGAGCAGTACTTC
>TRBJ2-2|few|TRBV7-7|TRBD2
CASSPDGLAGGELFF
TGTGCTAGCAGCCCCGACGGACTAGCGGGAGGGGAGCTGTTTTTT
>TRBJ1-5|-|TRBV15|TRBD1
CATSRETYRGSNQPQHF
TGTGCCACCAGCAGGGAAACTTACAGGGGTAGCAATCAGCCCCAGCATTTT
>TRBJ2-1|many|TRBV23-1|-
CASSQSRLDRTEQFF
TGCGCCAGCAGTCAATCACGACTAGACCGTACTGAGCAGTTCTTC
>TRBJ2-7|many|TRBV3-1|TRBD1
CASSQEGYFGTGIYEQYF
TGTGCCAGCAGCCAAGAGGGTTATTTCGGGACAGGTATCTACGAGCAGTACTTC
>TRBJ2-6|few|TRBV6-2/TRBV6-3|-
CASSYDRGANVLTF
TGTGCCAGCAGTTACGACAGGGGGGCCAACGTCCTGACTTTC
>TRBJ2-3|many|TRBV7-2|TRBD2
CASSSLAGVSTDTQYF
TGTGCCAGCAGCTCCCTAGCGGGAGTATCGACAGATACGCAGTATTTT
>TRBJ2-7|few|TRBV9|-
CASSVAPGRYEQYF
TGTGCCAGCAGCGTAGCTCCAGGGAGGTACGAGCAGTACTTC
>TRBJ1-1|-|TRBV29-1|-
CSGGRQNTEAFF
TGCAGCGGTGGACGGCAGAACACTGAAGCTTTCTTT
>TRBJ1-1|few|TRBV18|-
CASSPLSEVEAFF
TGTGCCAGCTCACCACTGTCTGAAGTTGAAGCTTTCTTT
>TRBJ2-2|few|TRBV19|TRBD2
CAVASGRATGELFF
TGTGCCGTCGCTAGCGGGAGGGCCACCGGGGAGCTGTTTTTT
>TRBJ2-3|few|TRBV7-3|TRBD2
CASSSGTSFTDTQYF
TGTGCCAGCAGCTCCGGGACTAGCTTCACAGATACGCAGTATTTT
>TRBJ1-2|-|TRBV20-1|TRBD1
CSAYRGSNYGYTF
TGCAGTGCTTACAGGGGTAGTAACTATGGCTACACCTTC
>TRBJ2-1|many|TRBV7-8|TRBD2
CASSSSPVLADEQFF
TGTGCCAGCAGCTCGTCCCCCGTGCTAGCGGATGAGCAGTTCTTC
>TRBJ1-2|few|TRBV5-4|-
CASTSRGGSYGYTF
TGTGCCAGCACCTCTCGAGGGGGGTCCTATGGCTACACCTTC
>TRBJ1-1|many|TRBV3-1|-
CASSHQNTEAFF
TGTGCCAGCAGCCATCAGAACACTGAAGCTTTCTTT
>TRBJ1-2|many|TRBV4-1|-
CASSQARKDGSYGYTF
TGCGCCAGCAGCCAAGCTAGGAAGGACGGGTCCTATGGCTACACCTTC
>TRBJ2-5|few|TRBV7-2|-
CASSPNLRGKTQYF
TGTGCCAGCAGCCCGAACCTCAGGGGAAAGACCCAGTACTTC
>TRBJ2-2|many|TRBV11-2|-
CASSRGPSRTGELFF
TGTGCCAGCAGCCGGGGACCGTCTCGGACCGGGGAGCTGTTTTTT
>TRBJ2-4|few|TRBV12-3/TRBV12-4|-
CASSLGQGIAKNIQYF
TGTGCCAGCAGTTTAGGTCAGGGCATCGCCAAAAACATTCAGTACTTC